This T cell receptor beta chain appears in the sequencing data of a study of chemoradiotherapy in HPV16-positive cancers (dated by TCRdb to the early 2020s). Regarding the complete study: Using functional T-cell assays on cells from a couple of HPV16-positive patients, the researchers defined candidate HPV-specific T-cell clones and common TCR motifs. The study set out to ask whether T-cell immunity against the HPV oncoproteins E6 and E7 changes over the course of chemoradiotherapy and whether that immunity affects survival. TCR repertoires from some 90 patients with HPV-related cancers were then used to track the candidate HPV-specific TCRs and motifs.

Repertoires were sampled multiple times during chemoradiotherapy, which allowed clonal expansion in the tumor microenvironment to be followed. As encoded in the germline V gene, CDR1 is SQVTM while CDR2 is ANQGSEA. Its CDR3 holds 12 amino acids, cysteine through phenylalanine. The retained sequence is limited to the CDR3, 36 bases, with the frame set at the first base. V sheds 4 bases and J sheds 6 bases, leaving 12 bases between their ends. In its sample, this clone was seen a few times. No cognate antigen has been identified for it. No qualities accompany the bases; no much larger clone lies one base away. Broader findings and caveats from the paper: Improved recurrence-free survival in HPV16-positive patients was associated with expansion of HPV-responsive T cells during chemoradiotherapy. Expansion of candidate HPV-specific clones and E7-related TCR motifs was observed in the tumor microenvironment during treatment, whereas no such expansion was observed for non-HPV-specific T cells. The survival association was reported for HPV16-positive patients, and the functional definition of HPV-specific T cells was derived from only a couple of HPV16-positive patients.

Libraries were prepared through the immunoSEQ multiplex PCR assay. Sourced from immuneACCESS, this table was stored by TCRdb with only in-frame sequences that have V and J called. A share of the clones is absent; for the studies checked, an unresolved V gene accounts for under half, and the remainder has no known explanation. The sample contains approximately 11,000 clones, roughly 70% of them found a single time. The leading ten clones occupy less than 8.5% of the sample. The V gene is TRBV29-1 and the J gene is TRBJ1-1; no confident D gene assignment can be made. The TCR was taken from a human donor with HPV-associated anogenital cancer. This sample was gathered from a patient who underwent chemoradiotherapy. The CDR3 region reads CSVGTTAPEAFF. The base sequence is TGCAGCGTTGGGACCACTGCGCCTGAAGCTTTCTTT.